This TCR beta chain was found in a study of blood T cell repertoires in COVID-19. Study as a whole: Italy, Spain and the United States were the sources of the convalescent and acute COVID-19 samples. The analysed material was cDNA or gDNA that came from T cells, B-cell-depleted T cells, or PBMCs.

Which cohort a participant joined came from the clinical history participants gave. In the original processing: Estimation of nucleated cell counts relied on the amplification of reference gene primers. Here immunoSEQ multiplex PCR was the method, and the copy in TCRdb shows in-frame clones only, minus some. V and J calls and clone size come straight from that table; D and trimming were deduced from the DNA. The sample holds about 120,000 clones, roughly 84% seen once. Germline V gene lookup returns CDR1 SGHTA and CDR2 FQGTGA. V was pared by 6 bases and J by 15 bases, with 21 bases between. This CDR3 comprises 13 residues.

The sequencing input was PBMCs or T cells enriched from blood (not recorded which). The V gene is TRBV7-3, the J gene TRBJ2-1, with D possibly being TRBD1 (6 bases). The TCR comes from a woman in her 30s who had recovered from COVID-19. The DNA of the CDR3 is TGTGCCAGCAGTCCGGTAGGGGGTAGAGTGTGGTTCTTC. Amino acids: CASSPVGGRVWFF.